These T cell receptor beta chains were read from a single sample in a study of CD8 T cells in ankylosing spondylitis. TCRdb ran MiXCR on the 5' RACE reads and lists one entry per CDR3 protein. The profile shows about 250,000 distinct CDR3 sequences, under 12% of them singletons. Sequencing was carried out using blood, either unsorted or a sorted T cell fraction (not recorded which). Receptor source: a male donor with ankylosing spondylitis or in good health (not recorded which). CDR3s include the opening cysteine and the closing phenylalanine or tryptophan. The D gene is left open where the match is weak. Only some rows state a clone size, as once, few, many or a class for expanded clones.

abundance,j_gene,d_gene,v_gene,CDR3aa,CDR3nt
many,TRBJ2-1,.,TRBV21-1,CASSIPREFF,TGTGCCAGCAGCATCCCAAGGGAGTTCTTC
.,TRBJ2-2,TRBD2,TRBV4-1,CASSHPQTSGPNTGELFF,TGCGCCAGCAGCCATCCCCAGACTAGCGGACCGAACACCGGGGAGCTGTTTTTT
many,TRBJ1-2,TRBD1,TRBV20-1,CSASPQTGGNGYTF,TGCAGTGCTAGCCCTCAAACAGGGGGCAATGGCTACACCTTC
many,TRBJ2-7,.,TRBV11-2,CASSLVRASSFYEQYF,TGTGCCAGCAGCTTAGTAAGGGCCAGTTCTTTCTACGAGCAGTACTTC
.,TRBJ2-7,.,TRBV6-1,CASSERPGASTAGGDPYEQYF,TGTGCCAGCAGTGAAAGACCCGGGGCTTCCACCGCTGGGGGAGATCCCTACGAGCAGTACTTC
many,TRBJ1-5,.,TRBV5-5,CASSLATGFGQPQHF,TGTGCCAGCAGCTTGGCTACAGGGTTCGGCCAGCCCCAGCATTTT
many,TRBJ2-1,.,TRBV5-1,CASSLTDRNYNEQFF,TGCGCCAGCAGCCTTACCGACAGGAACTACAATGAGCAGTTCTTC
.,TRBJ2-2,TRBD1,TRBV30,CAWRQGNTGELFF,TGTGCCTGGCGACAGGGTAACACCGGGGAGCTGTTTTTT
many,TRBJ2-2,.,TRBV27,CASSFMIEAGELFF,TGTGCCAGCAGTTTCATGATCGAGGCCGGGGAGCTGTTTTTT
few,TRBJ2-7,.,TRBV11-2,CASSLWSGSSREQYF,TGTGCCAGCAGCTTATGGTCTGGCTCATCCCGCGAGCAGTACTTC
many,TRBJ2-5,.,TRBV3-1,CASSQELRAGQETQYF,TGTGCCAGCAGCCAAGAGTTAAGGGCGGGCCAAGAGACCCAGTACTTC
many,TRBJ2-1,.,TRBV5-1,CASSIRSGRDEQFF,TGCGCCAGCAGCATCCGGTCGGGGCGCGATGAGCAGTTCTTC
many,TRBJ2-1,.,TRBV20-1,CSALGAGLYNEQFF,TGCAGTGCGCTAGGAGCGGGCCTTTACAATGAGCAGTTCTTC
many,TRBJ2-1,.,TRBV5-1,CASSSQEGSEQFF,TGCGCCAGCAGCTCCCAAGAAGGATCGGAGCAGTTCTTC
.,TRBJ2-5,.,TRBV5-1,CASSLEGASQETQYF,TGCGCCAGCAGCTTGGAGGGTGCTTCCCAAGAGACCCAGTACTTC
few,TRBJ1-4,TRBD1,TRBV15,CATSRDRTGVGEKLFF,TGTGCCACCAGCAGAGATCGGACAGGGGTTGGCGAAAAACTGTTTTTT
few,TRBJ2-6,TRBD2,TRBV7-6,CASSSGLAGGPSSGANVLTF,TGTGCCAGCAGCTCCGGACTAGCGGGAGGTCCTAGCTCTGGGGCCAACGTCCTGACTTTC
.,TRBJ1-6,.,TRBV9,CASSVGVSPLHF,TGTGCCAGCAGCGTCGGGGTTTCACCCCTCCACTTT
many,TRBJ1-3,TRBD1,TRBV12-3/TRBV12-4,CASSTRDSASGNTIYF,TGTGCCAGCAGTACCCGGGACAGCGCTTCTGGAAACACCATATATTTT
many,TRBJ2-7,.,TRBV13,CASSRGDKSYEQYF,TGTGCCAGCAGCCGTGGGGACAAATCCTACGAGCAGTACTTC
many,TRBJ2-7,TRBD2,TRBV4-2,CASSHPGLAAQEQYF,TGTGCCAGCAGCCATCCGGGACTAGCGGCCCAAGAACAGTACTTC
many,TRBJ1-2,.,TRBV5-1,CASSTQGQDGYTF,TGCGCCAGCAGTACCCAGGGGCAAGATGGCTACACCTTC
.,TRBJ1-1,.,TRBV30,CAWSPRGLGTEAFF,TGTGCCTGGAGTCCGAGGGGGTTAGGGACTGAAGCTTTCTTT
few,TRBJ1-5,.,TRBV7-2,CATSGAGQPQHF,TGTGCCACCTCAGGGGCGGGTCAGCCCCAGCATTTT
.,TRBJ1-4,.,TRBV3-1,CASSLQTPGEKKLVF,TGTGCCAGCAGCCTCCAGACACCCGGGGAGAAAAAACTGGTTTTT
many,TRBJ1-1,.,TRBV4-1,CASSLLAEGNTEAFF,TGCGCCAGCAGCCTCCTAGCTGAGGGGAACACTGAAGCTTTCTTT
many,TRBJ1-2,.,TRBV12-3/TRBV12-4,CASIAGVYGYTF,TGTGCCAGCATTGCGGGAGTCTATGGCTACACCTTC
many,TRBJ1-2,.,TRBV20-1,CSAREDGNYGYTF,TGCAGTGCTAGAGAGGACGGTAACTATGGCTACACCTTC
few,TRBJ1-1,.,TRBV10-1,CASNEAGTTEAFF,TGCGCCAGCAACGAAGCAGGGACCACTGAAGCTTTCTTT
many,TRBJ1-2,.,TRBV12-3/TRBV12-4,CASKLGTANYGYTF,TGTGCCAGCAAACTGGGGACGGCTAACTATGGCTACACCTTC
few,TRBJ1-1,.,TRBV12-3/TRBV12-4,CAPRPQGTEAFF,TGTGCCCCCCGGCCCCAAGGCACTGAAGCTTTCTTT
many,TRBJ1-5,TRBD1,TRBV2,CASRAGGGFNQPQHF,TGTGCCAGCAGGGCCGGAGGGGGCTTCAATCAGCCCCAGCATTTT
many,TRBJ1-2,.,TRBV5-1,CASSLEPGNYGYTF,TGCGCCAGCAGCTTGGAACCAGGGAACTATGGCTACACCTTC